This TCR beta chain was sequenced during a study of OX40 agonist ivuxolimab in advanced cancers. Overall study context: The dose-escalation cohort was around 83% male, with a mean age of around 60 years, ranging roughly 23 to 79.

J gave up 9 bases and V 1 base, and 4 bases lay outside the gene matches. From germline, CDR1 is SGHDN and CDR2 FVKESK. This CDR3 contains 15 residues. Assay used: immunoSEQ multiplex PCR; TCRdb lists only in-frame clones, some missing. Of 80,000 to 130,000 clones in the sample, roughly nine tenths were seen once. A single count supports this clone. The source material was CD4+ or CD8+ T cells sorted from blood, sampled in a trial of the OX40 agonist ivuxolimab. V gene TRBV14 combines with J gene TRBJ2-1, with TRBD2 matching 12 bases. The TCR comes from an adult with an advanced solid tumor such as melanoma, head and neck, liver or kidney cancer. CDR3 coding DNA: TGTGCCAGCAGCCAAGGACTAGCGGGAGTGGGTGAGCAGTTCTTC. This encodes CASSQGLAGVGEQFF.